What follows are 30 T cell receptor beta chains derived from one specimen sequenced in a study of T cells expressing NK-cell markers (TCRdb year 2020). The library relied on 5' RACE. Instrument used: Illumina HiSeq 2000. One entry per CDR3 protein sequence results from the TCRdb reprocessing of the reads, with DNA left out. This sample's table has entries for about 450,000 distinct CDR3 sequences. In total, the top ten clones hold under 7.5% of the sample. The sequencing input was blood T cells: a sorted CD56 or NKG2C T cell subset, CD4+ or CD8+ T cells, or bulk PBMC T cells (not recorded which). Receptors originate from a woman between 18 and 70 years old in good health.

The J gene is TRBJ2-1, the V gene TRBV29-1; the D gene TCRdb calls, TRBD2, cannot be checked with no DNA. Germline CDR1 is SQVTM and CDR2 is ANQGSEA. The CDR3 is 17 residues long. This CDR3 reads CSVEGRYRAGGPDEQFF.

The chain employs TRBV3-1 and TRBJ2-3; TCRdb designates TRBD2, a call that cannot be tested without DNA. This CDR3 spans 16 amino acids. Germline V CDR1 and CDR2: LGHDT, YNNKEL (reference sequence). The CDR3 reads CASSQVASGSTDTQYF.

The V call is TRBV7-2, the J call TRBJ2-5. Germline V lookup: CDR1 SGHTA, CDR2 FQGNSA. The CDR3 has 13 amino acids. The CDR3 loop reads CASSLGQAETQYF.

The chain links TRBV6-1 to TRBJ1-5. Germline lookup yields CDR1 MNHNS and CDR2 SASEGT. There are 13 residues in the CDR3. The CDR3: CASSAFGNQPQHF.

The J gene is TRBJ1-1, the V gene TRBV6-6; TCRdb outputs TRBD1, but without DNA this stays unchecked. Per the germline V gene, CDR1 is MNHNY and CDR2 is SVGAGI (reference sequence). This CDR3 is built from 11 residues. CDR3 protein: CASSTTGYAFF.

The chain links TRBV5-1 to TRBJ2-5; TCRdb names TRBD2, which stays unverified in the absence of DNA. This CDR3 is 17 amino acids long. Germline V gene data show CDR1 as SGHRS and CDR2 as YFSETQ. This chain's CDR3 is CASSLGLAGGVGETQYF.

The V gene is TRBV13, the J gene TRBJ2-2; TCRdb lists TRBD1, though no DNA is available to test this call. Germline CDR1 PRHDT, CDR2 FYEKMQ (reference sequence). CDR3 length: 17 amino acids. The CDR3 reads CASSLTGGGSNTGELFF.

CDR3 protein: CASSFGEVGTEAFF. The chain recombines TRBV12-3 or TRBV12-4 with TRBJ1-1. There are 14 residues in the CDR3.

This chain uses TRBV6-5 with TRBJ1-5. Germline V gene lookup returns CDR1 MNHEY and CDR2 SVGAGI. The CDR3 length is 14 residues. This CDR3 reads CASSYSGGRQPQHF.

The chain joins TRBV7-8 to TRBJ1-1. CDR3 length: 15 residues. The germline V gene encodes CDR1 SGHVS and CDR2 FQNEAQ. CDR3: CASSLALGRNTEAFF.

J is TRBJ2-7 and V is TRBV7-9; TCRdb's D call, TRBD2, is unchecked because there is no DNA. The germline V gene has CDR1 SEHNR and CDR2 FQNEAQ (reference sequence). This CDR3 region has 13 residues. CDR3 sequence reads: CATSGVERGEQYF.

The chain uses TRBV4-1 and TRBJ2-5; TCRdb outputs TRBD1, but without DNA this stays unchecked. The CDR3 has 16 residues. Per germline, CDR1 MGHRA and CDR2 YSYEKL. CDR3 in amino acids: CASSQVGRESGETQYF.

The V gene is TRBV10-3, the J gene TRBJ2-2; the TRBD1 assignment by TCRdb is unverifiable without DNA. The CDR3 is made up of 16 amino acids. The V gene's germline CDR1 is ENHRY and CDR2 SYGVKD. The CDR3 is CATCQGTGVRTGELFF.

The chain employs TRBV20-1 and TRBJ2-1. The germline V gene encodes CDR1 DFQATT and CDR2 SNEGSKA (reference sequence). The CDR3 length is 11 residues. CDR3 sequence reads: CSASSYNEQFF.

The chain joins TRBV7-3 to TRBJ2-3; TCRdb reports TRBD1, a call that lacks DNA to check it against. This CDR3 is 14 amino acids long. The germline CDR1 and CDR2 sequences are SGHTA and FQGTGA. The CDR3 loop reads CASSQTGGTDTQYF.

The CDR3 region is CASLTSGTAGSPLHF. V and J are TRBV12-3 or TRBV12-4 and TRBJ1-6. The CDR3 loop spans 15 amino acids.

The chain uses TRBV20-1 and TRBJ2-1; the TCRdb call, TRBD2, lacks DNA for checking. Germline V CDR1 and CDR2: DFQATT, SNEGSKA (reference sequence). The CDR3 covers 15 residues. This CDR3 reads CSARHLPAGGNEQFF.

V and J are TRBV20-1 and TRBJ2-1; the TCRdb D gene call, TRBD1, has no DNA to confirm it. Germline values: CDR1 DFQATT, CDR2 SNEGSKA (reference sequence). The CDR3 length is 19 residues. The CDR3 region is CSARSSSGASPVSYNEQFF.

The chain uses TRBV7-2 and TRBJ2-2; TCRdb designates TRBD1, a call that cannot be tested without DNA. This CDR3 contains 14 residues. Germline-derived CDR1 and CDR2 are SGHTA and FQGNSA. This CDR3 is CASSVTGFTGELFF.

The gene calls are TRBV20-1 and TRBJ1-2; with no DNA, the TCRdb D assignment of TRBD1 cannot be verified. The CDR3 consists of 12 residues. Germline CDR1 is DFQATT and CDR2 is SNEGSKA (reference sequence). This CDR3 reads CSASYDSHGYTF.

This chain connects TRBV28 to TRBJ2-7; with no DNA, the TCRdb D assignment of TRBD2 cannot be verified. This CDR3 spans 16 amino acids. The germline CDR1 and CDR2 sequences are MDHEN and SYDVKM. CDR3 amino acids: CASSLFWIAGVYEQYF.

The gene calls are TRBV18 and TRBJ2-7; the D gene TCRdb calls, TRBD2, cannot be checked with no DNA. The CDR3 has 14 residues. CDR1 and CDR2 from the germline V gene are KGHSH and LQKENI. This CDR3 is CASSPPSGAYEQYF.

The CDR3 here is CSATFTGTGNTGELFF. This chain links TRBV20-1 with TRBJ2-2; as DNA is missing, the TRBD1 call by TCRdb cannot be tested. From germline, CDR1 is DFQATT and CDR2 SNEGSKA (reference sequence). The CDR3 runs 16 residues.

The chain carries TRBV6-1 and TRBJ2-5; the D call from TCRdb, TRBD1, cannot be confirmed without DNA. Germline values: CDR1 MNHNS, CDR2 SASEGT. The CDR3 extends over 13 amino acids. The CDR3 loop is CASARDYQETQYF.

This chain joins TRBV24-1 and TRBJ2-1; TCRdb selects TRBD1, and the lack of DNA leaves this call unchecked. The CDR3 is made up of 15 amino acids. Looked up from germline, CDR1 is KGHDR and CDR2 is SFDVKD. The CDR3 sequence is CATSVGTGVYNEQFF.

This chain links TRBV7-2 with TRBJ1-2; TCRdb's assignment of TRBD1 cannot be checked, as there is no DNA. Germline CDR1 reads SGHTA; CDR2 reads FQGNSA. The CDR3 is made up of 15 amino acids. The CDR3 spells CASSSRTVANYGYTF.

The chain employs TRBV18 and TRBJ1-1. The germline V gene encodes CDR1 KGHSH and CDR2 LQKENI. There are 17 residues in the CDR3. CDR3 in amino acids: CASSPQTVEVMNTEAFF.

The CDR3 sequence is CASSVRLGEQYF. J is TRBJ2-7 and V is TRBV9. The CDR3 is made up of 12 amino acids. Germline assignment: CDR1 SGDLS and CDR2 YYNGEE. The whole variable domain, remainder taken from reference TRBV9 and TRBJ2-7, is DSGVTQTPKHLITATGQRVTLRCSPRSGDLSVYWYQQSLDQGLQFLIQYYNGEERAKGNILERFSAQQFPDLHSELNLSSLELGDSALYFCASSVRLGEQYFGPGTRLTVT.

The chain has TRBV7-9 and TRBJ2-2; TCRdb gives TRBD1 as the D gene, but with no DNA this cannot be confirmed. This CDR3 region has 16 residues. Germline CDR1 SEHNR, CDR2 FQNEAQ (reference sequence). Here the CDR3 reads CASSLPSGPNTGELFF.

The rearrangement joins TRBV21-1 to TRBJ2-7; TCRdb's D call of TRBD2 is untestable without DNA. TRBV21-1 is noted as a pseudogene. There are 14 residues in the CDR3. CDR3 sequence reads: CASSKGGLGYEQYF.